The clone carrying this TCR beta chain was counted at least ten times. Its antigen is unknown. Amplification of TCR beta CDR3 regions used RNA as the template. First-round RT-PCR with HTBI primers amplified the TCR CDR3 region. TCRdb analysed the multiplex PCR reads with MiXCR anew, one entry per CDR3 protein. This table holds more than 300,000 distinct CDR3 sequences, about 14% found once. The study excluded patients with uncontrolled infection, other autoimmune disease, pregnancy or lactation. The data originate from a study of T cells in Graves' hyperthyroidism and ophthalmopathy. Study details: Initial diagnosis, before any treatment, was when peripheral blood was collected.

Study conclusions and caveats: For ophthalmopathy, model prediction preceded onset by a median about 6.2 months.

What was sequenced was blood. This clonotype was sampled from a woman aged 30 to 39 with Graves' ophthalmopathy.

This CDR3 is CASSLRVGGGQPQHF. The DNA of the CDR3 is TGTGCCAGCAGTTTAAGGGTCGGGGGGGGTCAGCCCCAGCATTTT. This chain links TRBV27 with TRBJ1-5; tentative D call: TRBD1 (5 bases). Germline loops: CDR1 MNHEY, CDR2 SMNVEV (reference sequence). V was trimmed by 2 bases and J by 6 bases, leaving 14 bases between them. The CDR3 sequence is 15 residues long.